What follows describes a single T cell receptor beta chain. The data originate from a study of blood T cell repertoires in COVID-19. Sequencing used immunoSEQ multiplex PCR; TCRdb keeps in-frame clones, though not all of them. The top ten hold 1.5% to 2% of the sample, which has 250,000 to 350,000 clones, approximately 85% seen once. The CDR3 consists of 14 residues. V shed 4 bases and J 3 bases; nucleotides not matched to a gene: 5. Germline CDR1 SGHAT, CDR2 FQDESV (reference sequence). The clonotype was recovered from a woman aged 45 to 65 with acute or convalescent COVID-19. J is TRBJ2-7 and V is TRBV11-1; 8 positions match TRBD1. The specimen was peripheral blood. The CDR3 loop reads CASSSRTGRYEQYF. The DNA for the CDR3 is TGTGCCAGCAGCTCCAGGACAGGGCGCTACGAGCAGTACTTC.